This TCR beta chain was obtained from a study of human thymus T cells. Germline V lookup: CDR1 MDHEN, CDR2 SYDVKM. The CDR3 consists of 17 residues. The J segment lost 0 bases and the V segment lost 5 bases, leaving 11 bases of the junction unmatched. All donors were healthy Finnish infants who were undergoing corrective surgery to treat congenital heart defects. The repertoire was sequenced with immunoSEQ multiplex PCR; TCRdb's copy has only in-frame clones and lacks some. The data show about 60,000 clones, nearly 95% seen once. The chain is built from TRBV28 and TRBJ2-3, with 7 bases that match TRBD2. The sequenced material came from blood. This TCR derives from a boy in the first two years of life with a congenital heart defect but otherwise immunologically healthy. CDR3 loop: CASSPRGRGTSTDTQYF. The CDR3, as DNA: TGTGCCAGCAGTCCCCGAGGGCGGGGGACTAGCACAGATACGCAGTATTTT. Using reference TRBV28 and TRBJ2-3 for the parts outside the CDR3, the full variable domain is DVKVTQSSRYLVKRTGEKVFLECVQDMDHENMFWYRQDPGLGLRLIYFSYDVKMKEKGDIPEGYSVSREKKERFSLILESASTNQTSMYLCASSPRGRGTSTDTQYFGPGTRLTVL.